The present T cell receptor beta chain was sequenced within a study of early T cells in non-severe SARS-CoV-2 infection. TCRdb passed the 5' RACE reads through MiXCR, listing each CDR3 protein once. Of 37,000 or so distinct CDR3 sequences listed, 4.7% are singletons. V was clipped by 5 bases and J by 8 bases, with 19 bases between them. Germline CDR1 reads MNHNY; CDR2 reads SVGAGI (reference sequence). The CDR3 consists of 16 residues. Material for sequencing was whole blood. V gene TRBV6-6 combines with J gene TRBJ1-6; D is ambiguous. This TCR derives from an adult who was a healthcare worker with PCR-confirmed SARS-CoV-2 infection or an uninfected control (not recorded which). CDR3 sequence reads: CASSRMVANTDSPLHF. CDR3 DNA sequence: TGTGCCAGCAGTCGTATGGTTGCAAATACCGATTCACCCCTCCACTTT.